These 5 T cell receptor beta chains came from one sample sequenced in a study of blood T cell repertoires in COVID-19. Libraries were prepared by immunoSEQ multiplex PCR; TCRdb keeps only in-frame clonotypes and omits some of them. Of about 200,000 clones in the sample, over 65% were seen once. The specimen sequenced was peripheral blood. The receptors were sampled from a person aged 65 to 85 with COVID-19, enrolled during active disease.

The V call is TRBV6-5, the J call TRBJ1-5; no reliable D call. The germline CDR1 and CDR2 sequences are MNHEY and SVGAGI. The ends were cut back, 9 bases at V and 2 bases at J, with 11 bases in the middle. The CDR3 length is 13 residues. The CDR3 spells CASHSSGNQPQHF. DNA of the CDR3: TGTGCCAGTCATTCCTCGGGCAATCAGCCCCAGCATTTT.

For the CDR3, the DNA is TGTGCCAGCAGTTTATCTGCAGGGGATAATTCACCCCTCCACTTT. Its translation: CASSLSAGDNSPLHF. This chain links TRBV27 with TRBJ1-6, with a weak D call TRBD1 (6 bases). The V gene's germline CDR1 is MNHEY and CDR2 SMNVEV (reference sequence). Trimming pared 0 bases from V and 5 bases from J, leaving 8 bases between. The CDR3 loop spans 15 amino acids.

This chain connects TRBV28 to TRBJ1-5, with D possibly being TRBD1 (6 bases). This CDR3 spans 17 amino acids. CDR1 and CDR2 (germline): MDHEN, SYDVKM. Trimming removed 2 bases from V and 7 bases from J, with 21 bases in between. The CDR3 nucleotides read TGTGCCAGCAGTTTAGTGAGTCGGGGGGCCATTGGGCAGCCCCAGCATTTT. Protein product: CASSLVSRGAIGQPQHF.

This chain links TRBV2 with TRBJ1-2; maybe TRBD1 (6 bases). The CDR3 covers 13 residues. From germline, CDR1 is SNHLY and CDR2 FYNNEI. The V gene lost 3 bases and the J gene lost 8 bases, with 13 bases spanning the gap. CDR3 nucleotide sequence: TGTGCCAGCAGTGAGGCTACAGGGTTCGGCTACACCTTC. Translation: CASSEATGFGYTF.

Here the CDR3 reads CASQGAGGELFF. Here the CDR3 DNA reads TGTGCTAGCCAGGGGGCTGGCGGGGAGCTGTTTTTT. The V gene is TRBV30, the J gene TRBJ2-2; TRBD1 agrees at 8 bases. In germline, CDR1 is GTSNPN, CDR2 SVGIG (reference sequence). The length of the CDR3 is 12 residues.